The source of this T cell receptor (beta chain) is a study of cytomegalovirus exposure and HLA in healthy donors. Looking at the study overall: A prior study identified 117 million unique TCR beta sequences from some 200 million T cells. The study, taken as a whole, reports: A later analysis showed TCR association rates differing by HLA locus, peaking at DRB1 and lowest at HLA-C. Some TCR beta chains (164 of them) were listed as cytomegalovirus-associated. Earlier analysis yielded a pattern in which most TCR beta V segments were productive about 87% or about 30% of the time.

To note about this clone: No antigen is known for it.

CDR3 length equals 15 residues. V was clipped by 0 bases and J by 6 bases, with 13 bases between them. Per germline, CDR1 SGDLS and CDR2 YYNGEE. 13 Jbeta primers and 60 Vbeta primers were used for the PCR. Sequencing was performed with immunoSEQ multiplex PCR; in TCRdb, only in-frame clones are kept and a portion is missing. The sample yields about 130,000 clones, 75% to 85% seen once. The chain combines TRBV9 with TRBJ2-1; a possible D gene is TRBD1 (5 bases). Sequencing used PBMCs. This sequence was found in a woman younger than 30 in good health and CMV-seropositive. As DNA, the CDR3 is TGTGCCAGCAGCGTAGGGACAACCCCGGGCAATGAGCAGTTCTTC. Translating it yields CASSVGTTPGNEQFF.